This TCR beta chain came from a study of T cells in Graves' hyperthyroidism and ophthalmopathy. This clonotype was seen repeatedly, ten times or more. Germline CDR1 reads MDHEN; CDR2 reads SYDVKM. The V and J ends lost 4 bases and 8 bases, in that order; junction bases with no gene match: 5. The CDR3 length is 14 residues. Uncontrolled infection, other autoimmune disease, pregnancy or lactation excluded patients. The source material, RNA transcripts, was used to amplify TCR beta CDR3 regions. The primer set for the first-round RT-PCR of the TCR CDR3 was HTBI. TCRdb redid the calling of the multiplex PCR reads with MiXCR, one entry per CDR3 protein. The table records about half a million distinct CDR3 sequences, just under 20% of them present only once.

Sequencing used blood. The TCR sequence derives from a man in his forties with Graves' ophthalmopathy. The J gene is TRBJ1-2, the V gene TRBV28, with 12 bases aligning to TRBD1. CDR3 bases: TGTGCCAGCAGTTCAGGGACAGGGGGCCAGGGCTACACCTTC. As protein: CASSSGTGGQGYTF.